This T cell receptor (beta chain) derives from a study of blood T cell repertoires in COVID-19. Study-level information: Sites across the United States, Italy and Spain contributed samples from acute and convalescent COVID-19. From T cells, B-cell-depleted T cells, or PBMCs came the material, which was cDNA or gDNA.

Authors' methods: From reference gene primer amplification, estimates of nucleated cell counts were derived. The data were produced by immunoSEQ multiplex PCR, yet TCRdb's version contains in-frame clones alone and is incomplete. That table is the source of V, J and clone size, and D and trimming were worked out from the DNA. The sample contains around 80,000 clones, approximately 80% of which appear only once. Germline V lookup: CDR1 SGHAT, CDR2 FQNNGV. Trimming shortened V by 2 bases and J by 2 bases, and 11 bases separated the two germline ends. This CDR3 is 15 amino acids long. What was sequenced was peripheral blood. This TCR was recovered from a man aged 80 or over with acute or convalescent COVID-19. The chain employs TRBV11-2 and TRBJ2-3; D is ambiguous. CDR3 coding DNA: TGTGCCAGCAGCTTACGAGGTGGCCCCACAGATACGCAGTATTTT. Translated, it gives CASSLRGGPTDTQYF.